This paragraph covers one T cell receptor (beta chain) sequence. The sample comes from a study of CD8+ T cells in alopecia areata. The treatment is: oral pan-JAK inhibitor, 5-10 mg twice daily. The V end lost 0 bases, the J end lost 4 bases, and 5 bases lay between the germline ends. Germline V CDR1 and CDR2: LGHNA, YSLEER. The CDR3 runs to 13 residues. After isolation, RNA underwent reverse transcription to generate cDNA as the sequencing template. Sequencing used immunoSEQ multiplex PCR; TCRdb keeps in-frame clones, though not all of them. The sample shows roughly 200,000 clones, 50% to 65% of them seen only once.

The source material was CD8+ T cells sorted from blood, sampled at week 24, from a patient treated with tofacitinib. This sequence was found in a human donor with alopecia areata. The rearrangement links TRBV4-3 to TRBJ2-3; no clear D gene. Here the CDR3 DNA reads TGCGCCAGCAGCCAAGATGTAGCAGATACGCAGTATTTT. Protein: CASSQDVADTQYF.